The 4 T cell receptor beta chains given below trace back to one sample, sequenced in a study of cytotoxic CD8 clonotypes in ibrutinib-treated CLL. Sequencing was performed with immunoSEQ multiplex PCR; in TCRdb, only in-frame clones are kept and a portion is missing. The sample has around 130,000 clones; 80% to 85% are singletons. The sequencing used PBMCs, collected after 24 months of ibrutinib treatment. These receptor sequences come from a human donor with chronic lymphocytic leukemia.

This chain links TRBV27 with TRBJ2-5, with D possibly matching TRBD2 (6 bases). Per the germline V gene, CDR1 is MNHEY and CDR2 is SMNVEV (reference sequence). CDR3 size: 14 residues. The V end was cut by 5 bases, the J end by 5 bases, with 15 bases between. As DNA, the CDR3 is TGTGCCAGCAGTCTGGGGTTGGGGAGGGAGACCCAGTACTTC. It encodes CASSLGLGRETQYF.

This clone was detected once. The rearrangement uses TRBV4-1 and TRBJ1-1; TRBD1 is a possible D gene (5 bases). Germline loops: CDR1 MGHRA, CDR2 YSYEKL. Trimming left V 2 bases short and J 0 bases short, with 10 bases between. The CDR3 extends over 15 amino acids. CDR3 DNA sequence: TGCGCCAGCAGCCAACACAGGCAGATGAACACTGAAGCTTTCTTT. This codes for CASSQHRQMNTEAFF.

This chain joins TRBV4-1 and TRBJ2-2; maybe TRBD2 (6 bases). The length of the CDR3 is 17 residues. CDR1 is MGHRA, CDR2 YSYEKL, per germline. Between the trimmed V and J ends, which lost 1 base and 2 bases, there was a span of 14 bases. The CDR3 protein is CASSQGFAGRNTGELFF. The CDR3 region has the DNA TGCGCCAGCAGCCAAGGGTTCGCGGGGAGAAACACCGGGGAGCTGTTTTTT.

V is TRBV6-6 and J is TRBJ1-2; 8 bases fit TRBD1. CDR3 length equals 15 residues. The ends lost 1 base at V and 6 bases at J; junction bases unmatched: 7. The germline V gene has CDR1 MNHNY and CDR2 SVGAGI (reference sequence). The CDR3: CASSYFDRGWDGYTF. CDR3 in DNA: TGTGCCAGCAGTTACTTTGACAGGGGATGGGATGGCTACACCTTC.